This is a list of T cell receptor beta chains from one sample in a study of blood T cell repertoires in COVID-19. Method: immunoSEQ multiplex PCR; TCRdb's copy keeps in-frame clones and lacks some. The sample holds more than 95,000 clones, 65% to 85% seen once. Input material: peripheral blood. The receptors come from a man at least 80 years old with active or convalescent COVID-19. The CDR3 runs from the conserved cysteine through the conserved F or W. The D gene is left open where the match is weak. Size values are once, few and many counts, or a class for expanded clones, and some rows have none.

TRBJ2-1 | TRBD2 | once | TRBV3-1/TRBV3-2 | TGTGCCAGCAGCCAGGGAGGGCACCAGTTCTTC | CASSQGGHQFF
TRBJ2-5 | NA | NA | TRBV5-1 | TGCGCCAGCAGCTTGGTGTCAGGGCAAGAGACCCAGTACTTC | CASSLVSGQETQYF
TRBJ1-5 | TRBD1 | NA | TRBV5-5 | TGTGCCAGCAGCCGAGGGACAGGCCTTAGCAATCAGCCCCAGCATTTT | CASSRGTGLSNQPQHF
TRBJ1-2 | TRBD1 | NA | TRBV27 | TGTGCCAGCAGTTTAAACCCCTCCGGGACAGGGTCTGGCTACACCTTC | CASSLNPSGTGSGYTF
TRBJ2-1 | TRBD2 | NA | TRBV7-2 | TGTGCCAGCAGCTTACGGAGTACGGGGGGGCCCAATGAGCAGTTCTTC | CASSLRSTGGPNEQFF
TRBJ2-7 | TRBD2 | NA | TRBV10-3 | TGTGCCATCAGTGAAGCGGGGGGCCTCCACGAGCAGTACTTC | CAISEAGGLHEQYF
TRBJ1-2 | NA | few | TRBV5-1 | TGCGCCAGCAGCTTGGATTTGTCTTTAGGAGTTGGCTACACCTTC | CASSLDLSLGVGYTF
TRBJ1-2 | TRBD1 | NA | TRBV2 | TGTGCCAGTGGGGACAGGGGCCCGACGGATGGCTACACCTTC | CASGDRGPTDGYTF
TRBJ1-2 | NA | once | TRBV2 | TGTGCCAGCAGTGATGGGGGCGCGGACGACTATGGCTACACCTTC | CASSDGGADDYGYTF
TRBJ2-2 | NA | NA | TRBV19 | TGTGCCAGTACCTTCCTTAACACCGGGGAGCTGTTTTTT | CASTFLNTGELFF
TRBJ2-7 | TRBD1 | NA | TRBV7-2 | TGTGCCAGCAGCTTAGGCAGGGGGTACTACGAGCAGTACTTC | CASSLGRGYYEQYF